One sample yielded the 22 T cell receptor beta chains listed below, sequenced in a study of CD8 T cells in ankylosing spondylitis. Antigens for these TCRs are unknown. MiXCR was run by TCRdb on the 5' RACE reads, yielding one entry per CDR3 protein. The sample yields about 450,000 distinct CDR3 sequences, 25% to 30% seen once. Whole-study results and caveats: For ankylosing spondylitis blood, a TCR beta motif of roughly 8 highly homologous variants appeared characteristic.

Sample: blood, either unsorted or a sorted T cell fraction (not recorded which). These receptors came from a male donor with ankylosing spondylitis.

The sample holds a few counts of this clonotype. This rearrangement joins TRBV20-1 to TRBJ1-5, with D tentatively TRBD1 (5 bases). The V gene's germline CDR1 is DFQATT and CDR2 SNEGSKA (reference sequence). CDR3 size: 13 residues. V was clipped by 5 bases and J by 3 bases, with 11 bases between them. The CDR3 loop reads CSAPGTLNQPQHF. The CDR3 DNA sequence: TGCAGTGCTCCCGGGACCCTCAATCAGCCCCAGCATTTT.

This clonotype was counted between two and nine times. The chain carries TRBV20-1 and TRBJ2-1; 12 nucleotides agree with TRBD2. This CDR3 spans 16 amino acids. Germline-derived CDR1 and CDR2 are DFQATT and SNEGSKA (reference sequence). After removal of 5 bases from V and 4 bases from J, the junction contained 9 bases not matched to a gene. In DNA, the CDR3 is TGCAGTGCTGGCCGACTAGCGGGAGAGGGATACAATGAGCAGTTCTTC. Translating it yields CSAGRLAGEGYNEQFF.

This clonotype was counted between two and nine times. This chain connects TRBV10-3 to TRBJ2-7, with 15 bases identical to TRBD2. Germline V lookup: CDR1 ENHRY, CDR2 SYGVKD. The CDR3 loop spans 14 amino acids. J lost 6 bases, V lost 10 bases, and 7 bases had no gene match. The CDR3 DNA sequence: TGTGCCAACTCGGGACTAGCGGGAGGAGGCGAGCAGTACTTC. This codes for CANSGLAGGGEQYF.

V is TRBV19 and J is TRBJ2-5, with D tentatively TRBD1 (5 bases). Trimming left V 5 bases short and J 5 bases short, with 12 bases between. The CDR3 has 13 residues. The V gene's germline CDR1 is LNHDA and CDR2 SQIVND (reference sequence). The CDR3 is CASSPGRWETQYF. The CDR3 coding sequence is TGTGCCAGTAGTCCAGGGCGGTGGGAGACCCAGTACTTC.

In this sample, this clonotype turned up a few times. CDR3 coding DNA: TGTGCCAGCAGAGCGAGCAGGGGCCCGAACACCGGGGAGCTGTTTTTT. Translating gives CASRASRGPNTGELFF. The chain couples TRBV7-2 to TRBJ2-2; weak D call: TRBD1 (6 bases). The CDR3 extends over 16 amino acids. The germline CDR1 and CDR2 sequences are SGHTA and FQGNSA. Trimming cost V 6 bases and J 0 bases, with 14 bases left between them.

This clonotype turned up a few times. The rearrangement links TRBV7-2 to TRBJ1-2, with TRBD1 as a possible D gene (6 bases). The CDR3 is 12 amino acids. Germline CDR1 and CDR2: SGHTA and FQGNSA. The V and J ends lost 4 bases and 13 bases respectively, with 16 bases between them. DNA for the CDR3: TGTGCCAGCAGCTCAGGGGCAGGGGACGGCACCTTC. It specifies CASSSGAGDGTF.

This clonotype is a singleton in its sample. This sequence joins TRBV3-1 and TRBJ1-2; D might be TRBD1 (6 bases). This CDR3 spans 14 amino acids. CDR1 and CDR2 (germline): LGHDT, YNNKEL (reference sequence). V lost 4 bases, J lost 4 bases, and 13 bases lay in between. Here the CDR3 reads CASSPQPGAYGYTF. The DNA for the CDR3 is TGTGCCAGCAGCCCACAACCGGGGGCCTATGGCTACACCTTC.

As for this clonotype: The junction departs from germline at one end; a sequencing error may be responsible. This chain uses TRBV20-1 with TRBJ1-2; 10 nucleotides align to TRBD1. Germline V lookup: CDR1 DFQATT, CDR2 SNEGSKA (reference sequence). The CDR3 extends over 11 amino acids. The CDR3 DNA follows: TGCAGTGCTAGAGGACAGGGGGCGACCTTTTTC. This gives the protein CSARGQGATFF.

This chain connects TRBV7-2 to TRBJ2-3, with 11 bases aligning to TRBD2. The CDR3 is 21 amino acids. V lost 0 bases, J lost 1 base, and 15 bases stayed unmatched. The germline CDR1 and CDR2 sequences are SGHTA and FQGNSA. The CDR3 spells CASSLARLAGSSSRGTDTQYF. Written as DNA, the CDR3 is TGTGCCAGCAGCTTAGCCCGACTAGCGGGATCGAGCTCGAGGGGCACAGATACGCAGTATTTT. Complete variable domain (other parts from reference TRBV7-2 and TRBJ2-3): GAGVSQSPSNKVTEKGKDVELRCDPISGHTALYWYRQSLGQGLEFLIYFQGNSAPDKSGLPSDRFSAERTGGSVSTLTIQRTQQEDSAVYLCASSLARLAGSSSRGTDTQYFGPGTRLTVL.

This chain connects TRBV10-2 to TRBJ1-5; 7 bases match TRBD1. V lost 8 bases, J lost 6 bases, and 7 bases stayed unmatched. Looked up from germline, CDR1 is WSHSY and CDR2 is SAAADI. The CDR3 has 13 amino acids. CDR3 bases: TGCGCCAGCTCCCCAGGGGGGCGTCAGCCCCAGCATTTT. Translated: CASSPGGRQPQHF.

This clonotype was recorded at least ten times. V is TRBV7-2 and J is TRBJ2-3, with D uncertain. The V end lost 5 bases, the J end lost 6 bases, and 9 bases lay between the germline ends. The CDR3 is made up of 12 amino acids. Germline values: CDR1 SGHTA, CDR2 FQGNSA. In DNA form, the CDR3 reads TGTGCCAGCAGCGCTACGCGGGATACGCAGTATTTT. It codes for CASSATRDTQYF.

A single count supports this clonotype. The chain has TRBV20-1 and TRBJ1-6; 8 bases align to TRBD1. There are 15 residues in the CDR3. With V trimmed by 3 bases and J by 10 bases, 11 bases remained unmatched. Germline assignment: CDR1 DFQATT and CDR2 SNEGSKA (reference sequence). The CDR3 sequence: CSASYTTGVRSPLHF. The CDR3 coding sequence is TGCAGTGCTAGTTATACGACAGGGGTTCGGTCACCCCTCCACTTT.

This chain links TRBV7-7 with TRBJ2-3; D not certain. With 5 bases removed from V and 2 bases from J, the gap between germline ends came to 8 bases. The CDR3 sequence is 13 residues long. Germline CDR1 reads SSHAT; CDR2 reads FNYEAQ (reference sequence). The DNA for the CDR3 is TGTGCCAGCAGCCACACCTCCACAGATACGCAGTATTTT. It encodes CASSHTSTDTQYF.

The chain joins TRBV19 to TRBJ2-1, with no clear D. Trimming stripped 7 bases from V and 5 bases from J, with 12 bases between. CDR3 length equals 13 residues. The germline CDR1 and CDR2 sequences are LNHDA and SQIVND (reference sequence). CDR3 residues: CASTGLPNNEQFF. The CDR3 coding sequence is TGTGCCAGTACCGGGCTACCAAACAATGAGCAGTTCTTC.

The rearrangement links TRBV20-1 to TRBJ1-2; D is ambiguous. With 6 bases removed from V and 10 bases from J, the gap between germline ends came to 18 bases. The germline V gene encodes CDR1 DFQATT and CDR2 SNEGSKA (reference sequence). The CDR3 has 12 residues. The chain's CDR3 is CSAPKRTDVYTF. The CDR3 DNA is TGCAGTGCCCCGAAGAGGACCGACGTCTACACCTTC.

This rearrangement joins TRBV21-1 to TRBJ2-4; the listed D gene, TRBD1, was not tested against the DNA. TRBV21-1 is an annotated pseudogene. CDR3 size: 13 residues. CDR3 in amino acids: CASSKLGGDIQYF. CDR3 coding DNA: TGTGCCAGCAGCAAATTGGGGGGGGACATTCAGTACTTC.

This chain links TRBV24-1 with TRBJ2-1; TRBD1 agrees at 11 bases. The CDR3 extends over 15 amino acids. Germline CDR1 is KGHDR and CDR2 is SFDVKD. V gave up 5 bases and J gave up 6 bases; unmatched junction bases: 5. CDR3 in DNA: TGTGCCACCAGTGTTTCCGGGACAGGGGGCAATGAGCAGTTCTTC. It specifies CATSVSGTGGNEQFF.

This sequence joins TRBV5-1 and TRBJ1-1; D is undetermined. The V end was cut by 1 base, the J end by 0 bases, with 7 bases between. From germline, CDR1 is SGHRS and CDR2 YFSETQ. The CDR3 runs 14 residues. Here the CDR3 DNA reads TGCGCCAGCAGCTTGACCTTCATGAACACTGAAGCTTTCTTT. Protein: CASSLTFMNTEAFF.

In this sample, this clonotype turned up a few times. The V gene is TRBV20-1, the J gene TRBJ1-2, with D possibly TRBD1 on 6 matching bases. The CDR3 consists of 13 residues. V dropped 5 bases and J dropped 4 bases, with 14 bases sitting between them. Germline loops: CDR1 DFQATT, CDR2 SNEGSKA (reference sequence). CDR3: CSAPLRGLYGYTF. CDR3 bases: TGCAGTGCTCCCCTCAGGGGTCTCTATGGCTACACCTTC.

There are a few counts of this clonotype. CDR3: CASTPRAGRTEAFF. CDR3 bases: TGTGCCAGCACCCCAAGGGCAGGACGCACTGAAGCTTTCTTT. V is TRBV2 and J is TRBJ1-1; D not resolved. Trimming left V 7 bases short and J 4 bases short, with 16 bases between. The germline gives CDR1 SNHLY, CDR2 FYNNEI. The length of the CDR3 is 14 residues.

The rearrangement joins TRBV4-2 to TRBJ2-2; 8 nucleotides match TRBD1. This CDR3 comprises 14 residues. Trimming cost V 7 bases and J 4 bases; bases outside gene matches: 5. CDR1 and CDR2 from the germline V gene are LGHNA and YNFKEQ. The CDR3 DNA reads TGTGCCAGCAACCAGGGGGCGCGCACCGGGGAGCTGTTTTTT. This codes for CASNQGARTGELFF.

The V and J genes are TRBV12-3 or TRBV12-4 and TRBJ1-2; TRBD1 might be the D (6 bases). CDR3 length: 13 residues. Trimming removed 3 bases from V and 5 bases from J, with 10 bases in between. DNA of the CDR3: TGTGCCAGCAGTTTGAAAACAGGGTATGGCTACACCTTC. Translated: CASSLKTGYGYTF.